This T cell receptor (beta chain) was profiled in a study of T cells in Graves' hyperthyroidism and ophthalmopathy. The CDR3 regions of TCR beta were amplified from RNA transcripts. The HTBI set primed first-round TCR CDR3 RT-PCR. MiXCR, applied by TCRdb to the multiplex PCR reads, yields one record per CDR3 protein. The data hold over 400,000 distinct CDR3 sequences, with 20% to 25% observed a single time. The CDR3 runs 14 residues. Germline values: CDR1 LNHNV, CDR2 YYDKDF (reference sequence). V shed 9 bases and J 5 bases; nucleotides not matched to a gene: 11. The sequencing input was blood. This chain connects TRBV15 to TRBJ2-5; 8 positions match TRBD1. The clonotype originates from a woman aged 70 to 79 with Graves' ophthalmopathy. CDR3 protein: CATEKQGEWETQYF. The DNA of the CDR3 is TGTGCCACGGAAAAACAGGGGGAGTGGGAGACCCAGTACTTC.